The sequence of this TCR beta chain was determined in a study of blood T cell repertoires in COVID-19. Study-level background: Samples representing acute and convalescent COVID-19 were sourced from the United States, Italy and Spain. In each case, the material was cDNA or gDNA derived from T cells, B-cell-depleted T cells, or PBMCs.

Original analysis: Amplification from reference gene primers served as the basis for estimated nucleated cell counts. Data came from immunoSEQ multiplex PCR; TCRdb stores just in-frame clones and leaves some out. The V and J calls and clone size are taken from that table; D and trimming were inferred from the DNA. The sample has some 72,000 clones, approximately 80% seen once; the top ten hold more than 10%. Trimming removed 5 bases at V and 3 bases at J, with 8 bases between. The CDR3 sequence is 12 residues long. Enrollment of patients from Seattle took place during active infection, with longitudinal follow-up.

The rearrangement joins TRBV12-3 or TRBV12-4 to TRBJ2-7, with D unclear. The receptor's source is a man aged 45-65 years with COVID-19, enrolled during active disease. The sequenced material came from peripheral blood. The CDR3: CASSPTNYEQYF. CDR3 bases: TGTGCCAGCAGTCCAACTAACTACGAGCAGTACTTC.